This is a list of T cell receptor beta chains from one sample in a study of OX40 agonist ivuxolimab in advanced cancers. Repertoires were generated with immunoSEQ multiplex PCR, while TCRdb's copy carries only in-frame clones and drops some. Among under 75,000 clones listed, around 83% were seen once. This specimen consisted of CD4+ or CD8+ T cells sorted from blood, obtained in a trial of the OX40 agonist ivuxolimab. The receptors come from an adult with an advanced solid tumor such as melanoma, head and neck, liver or kidney cancer. Each CDR3 is given with its conserved first and last residue. Each record gives: J gene, clone size, D gene, V gene, CDR3 protein, CDR3 DNA. D genes are given only for firm matches. A row's size may be missing; if present it is once, few, many or a size class.

TRBJ1-1	NA	TRBD1	TRBV6-1	CASSAGQMNTEAFF	TGTGCCAGCAGTGCGGGACAGATGAACACTGAAGCTTTCTTT
TRBJ1-1	NA	NA	TRBV6-6	CASSLGEASGTEAFF	TGTGCCAGCAGTCTTGGGGAAGCATCAGGCACTGAAGCTTTCTTT
TRBJ2-4	NA	NA	TRBV5-4	CASSSGESVNIQYF	TGTGCCAGCAGCTCTGGGGAAAGTGTAAACATTCAGTACTTC
TRBJ2-3	NA	TRBD2	TRBV6-1	CASSSSGADTDTQYF	TGTGCCAGCAGTTCAAGCGGGGCCGACACAGATACGCAGTATTTT
TRBJ2-7	NA	TRBD1	TRBV7-9	CASSARQGPYEQYF	TGTGCCAGCAGCGCCCGACAGGGACCCTACGAGCAGTACTTC
TRBJ2-3	NA	NA	TRBV13	CASSLGSRTDTQYF	TGTGCCAGCAGCTTAGGCTCGCGGACAGATACGCAGTATTTT
TRBJ2-5	once	NA	TRBV9	CASSVGIAGVETQYF	TGTGCCAGCAGCGTAGGAATTGCGGGCGTTGAGACCCAGTACTTC
TRBJ2-1	NA	TRBD2	TRBV11-1	CASSSGTSAYNEQFF	TGTGCCAGCAGCTCCGGGACTAGCGCTTACAATGAGCAGTTCTTC
TRBJ2-1	NA	TRBD2	TRBV13	CASSPKTSGAYNEQFF	TGTGCCAGCAGTCCAAAGACTAGCGGAGCCTACAATGAGCAGTTCTTC
TRBJ1-1	NA	NA	TRBV4-2	CASSQDNWQGAEAFF	TGTGCCAGCAGCCAGGATAATTGGCAGGGCGCTGAAGCTTTCTTT
TRBJ2-7	NA	TRBD1	TRBV5-5	CASRGRGTGVSYEQYF	TGTGCCAGCAGGGGTAGGGGGACAGGGGTATCCTACGAGCAGTACTTC
TRBJ2-1	NA	NA	TRBV7-9	CASSARLGQFF	TGTGCCAGCAGCGCTCGACTAGGTCAGTTCTTC
TRBJ1-5	NA	TRBD1	TRBV27	CASSIGQGAQPQHF	TGTGCCAGCAGCATCGGACAGGGAGCCCAGCCCCAGCATTTT
TRBJ1-5	NA	TRBD1	TRBV29-1	CSVGGDRGQPQHF	TGCAGCGTTGGGGGGGACAGGGGTCAGCCCCAGCATTTT
TRBJ1-4	NA	NA	TRBV29-1	CSGGFATNEKLFF	TGCAGCGGGGGGTTTGCAACTAATGAAAAACTGTTTTTT
TRBJ2-2	NA	NA	TRBV15	CATSRQILNTGELFF	TGTGCCACCAGCAGACAGATACTGAACACCGGGGAGCTGTTTTTT
TRBJ1-2	NA	TRBD1	TRBV4-1	CASSHRTGGLRSHGYTF	TGCGCCAGCAGCCATCGGACAGGGGGCTTGAGATCACATGGCTACACCTTC
TRBJ2-1	NA	NA	TRBV11-1	CASSSQATEQFF	TGTGCCAGCAGTTCACAGGCTACTGAGCAGTTCTTC
TRBJ2-3	many	NA	TRBV5-4	CASSSLQGTDTQYF	TGTGCCAGCAGCTCTCTTCAGGGTACAGATACGCAGTATTTT
TRBJ1-2	NA	NA	TRBV29-1	CSVEDPGLRGYGYTF	TGCAGCGTTGAGGACCCGGGACTCAGGGGCTATGGCTACACCTTC
TRBJ2-7	NA	TRBD2	TRBV30	CAGGSGASSYEQYF	TGTGCCGGGGGTAGCGGGGCAAGCTCCTACGAGCAGTACTTC
TRBJ2-3	NA	TRBD2	TRBV2	CASSELAGGTDTQYF	TGTGCCAGCAGCGAACTAGCGGGGGGCACAGATACGCAGTATTTT
TRBJ2-5	NA	TRBD1	TRBV19	CASQQGQRETQYF	TGTGCCAGTCAACAGGGGCAGAGGGAGACCCAGTACTTC
TRBJ2-3	NA	NA	TRBV7-9	CASSPADTQYF	TGTGCCAGCAGCCCTGCAGATACGCAGTATTTT
TRBJ1-2	NA	NA	TRBV6-5	CASSYPPGGQGYTF	TGTGCCAGCAGCTACCCGCCTGGGGGCCAAGGCTACACCTTC
TRBJ2-6	NA	NA	TRBV19	CASSPGYTGANVLTF	TGTGCCAGTAGCCCAGGGTACACTGGGGCCAACGTCCTGACTTTC
TRBJ2-1	NA	TRBD2	TRBV28	CASSLSSGRAMDEQFF	TGTGCCAGCAGTTTATCGAGCGGGAGGGCCATGGATGAGCAGTTCTTC
TRBJ2-1	once	NA	TRBV5-1	CASSALGGEYNEQFF	TGCGCCAGCAGCGCCCTAGGGGGAGAATACAATGAGCAGTTCTTC
TRBJ2-6	once	TRBD1	TRBV5-1	CASSLGQGGSGANVLTF	TGCGCCAGCAGCCTAGGACAGGGTGGGTCTGGGGCCAACGTCCTGACTTTC
TRBJ2-7	NA	NA	TRBV28	CASSHPHRGEQYF	TGTGCCAGCAGTCACCCCCACCGGGGGGAGCAGTACTTC
TRBJ2-2	NA	TRBD1	TRBV6-5	CASSRTGEGGELFF	TGTGCCAGCAGTCGGACAGGGGAGGGCGGGGAGCTGTTTTTT
TRBJ2-5	once	NA	TRBV30	CAWSVVKTQYF	TGTGCCTGGAGTGTAGTGAAGACCCAGTACTTC
TRBJ2-7	few	NA	TRBV6-5	CASSYSIPGAYEQYF	TGTGCCAGCAGTTACTCTATTCCAGGGGCCTACGAGCAGTACTTC
TRBJ1-6	NA	TRBD1	TRBV7-9	CASSWGQGDSPLHF	TGTGCCAGCAGCTGGGGACAGGGGGATTCACCCCTCCACTTT
TRBJ2-1	NA	TRBD2	TRBV19	CASSPRLAGAYEQFF	TGTGCCAGTAGTCCAAGACTAGCGGGAGCGTATGAGCAGTTCTTC
TRBJ1-2	once	NA	TRBV9	CASSVEWGNYGYTF	TGTGCCAGCAGCGTAGAATGGGGGAACTATGGCTACACCTTC
TRBJ2-3	NA	NA	TRBV29-1	CSGGGGRAFTDTQYF	TGCAGCGGAGGAGGTGGCAGGGCATTCACAGATACGCAGTATTTT
TRBJ2-1	few	NA	TRBV25-1	CASSETAPNEQFF	TGTGCCAGCAGTGAAACAGCGCCCAATGAGCAGTTCTTC
TRBJ1-4	NA	NA	TRBV5-1	CASSLESYEKLFF	TGCGCCAGCAGCTTGGAATCGTATGAAAAACTGTTTTTT
TRBJ2-7	NA	TRBD1	TRBV28	CASSSLEGTGRSYEQYF	TGTGCCAGCAGCTCTTTGGAGGGGACAGGGAGGTCCTACGAGCAGTACTTC
TRBJ1-6	NA	TRBD1	TRBV13	CASSFPGQTGESPLHF	TGTGCCAGCAGCTTCCCGGGACAGACAGGAGAATCACCCCTCCACTTT
TRBJ2-5	NA	TRBD1	TRBV28	CASSLSGQGFEETQYF	TGTGCCAGCAGTTTATCTGGACAGGGGTTCGAAGAGACCCAGTACTTC
TRBJ1-5	NA	NA	TRBV7-3	CASSREPVQPQHF	TGTGCCAGCAGCCGTGAGCCGGTGCAGCCCCAGCATTTT
TRBJ1-4	NA	NA	TRBV5-1	CASSLSGAGEKLFF	TGCGCCAGCAGCTTGTCTGGGGCGGGTGAAAAACTGTTTTTT
TRBJ2-3	NA	NA	TRBV28	CASSNSGSFTDTQYF	TGTGCCAGCAGTAACTCAGGCTCTTTCACAGATACGCAGTATTTT
TRBJ1-4	NA	TRBD1	TRBV19	CASSIGTGVGKLFF	TGTGCCAGTAGCATCGGGACAGGGGTAGGAAAACTGTTTTTT